Described below is a single T cell receptor (beta chain) sequence and its context. These data originate in a study of blood T cell repertoires in COVID-19. Germline values: CDR1 SGHAT, CDR2 FQDESV (reference sequence). V was clipped by 5 bases and J by 3 bases; unmatched bases: 3. The CDR3 length is 13 residues. Authors' processing steps: Counts of nucleated cells, estimated from reference gene primer amplification, were obtained. TCRdb's copy holds only in-frame clones and misses some; the assay was immunoSEQ multiplex PCR. V, J and clone size derive from that table, while D and trimming were established from the DNA sequence. The table has about 120,000 clones, around 86% seen once; the top ten hold under 7%.

Specimen: peripheral blood. The V gene is TRBV11-1, the J gene TRBJ2-7; 8 bases agree with TRBD1. This receptor was taken from an elderly man with active or convalescent COVID-19. CDR3 loop: CASSTGGDYEQYF. The CDR3 nucleotides are TGTGCCAGCAGCACAGGGGGTGACTACGAGCAGTACTTC.